Listed below are T cell receptor beta chains from one sample, sequenced in a study of blood T cells in healthy people across ages. TCRdb re-derived calls from the 5' RACE reads in MiXCR, one entry per CDR3 protein. The sample comprises about 840,000 distinct CDR3 sequences, 25% to 35% of which are singletons, and around 9.6% rests with the top ten. This same sample was also part of a study on T cells of mothers and their children.

The sequenced material came from blood. The origin of the receptors is a woman aged 40 to 50 in good health. CDR3s include the opening cysteine and the closing phenylalanine or tryptophan. A D gene is named only where the DNA matches it firmly. The size entry is marked missing in some rows and otherwise reads once, few, many or a size class.

j_call	v_call	d_call	clone_size	cdr3_nt	cdr3_aa
TRBJ1-2	TRBV20-1	TRBD1	few	TGCAACCCTATCCAGGGGGGGGCCTATGGCTACACCTTC	CNPIQGGAYGYTF
TRBJ2-1	TRBV28	-	-	TGTGCCAGCAGTTTAGGTAACAGTCTCCTGACTAACAATGAGCAGTTCTTC	CASSLGNSLLTNNEQFF
TRBJ2-3	TRBV15	-	many	TGTGCCACCAGCAGAGCTGGAGCGAGCACAGATACGCAGTATTTT	CATSRAGASTDTQYF
TRBJ1-2	TRBV2	-	few	TGTGCCAGCACTTCGGCCGGATCGCTGGGAGGCTACACCTTC	CASTSAGSLGGYTF
TRBJ2-7	TRBV27	-	many	TGTGCCAGCAGTTGGGCCGGGACAAGGAACGAGCAGTACTTC	CASSWAGTRNEQYF
TRBJ1-5	TRBV6-5	-	-	TGTGCCAGCAGTTGCAGGGGTAGCAATCAGCCCCAGCATTTT	CASSCRGSNQPQHF
TRBJ1-1	TRBV5-1	-	-	TGCGCCAGCAGCCACCCTGGGGTAGGCACTGAAGCTTTCTTT	CASSHPGVGTEAFF
TRBJ2-1	TRBV5-6	-	many	TGTGCCAGCAGCGGGGGGGACACGAGCTCCTACAATGAGCAGTTCTTC	CASSGGDTSSYNEQFF
TRBJ2-3	TRBV28	TRBD1	many	TGTGCCAGCAGTGCAGGGGGTTTAGGCACAGATACGCAGTATTTT	CASSAGGLGTDTQYF
TRBJ1-1	TRBV18	-	once	TGTGCCAGCTCACCCGGCGCCGCGGACGAGCAAGCTTTCTTT	CASSPGAADEQAFF
TRBJ2-5	TRBV24-1	TRBD1	many	TGTGCCACCAGTGACCGGACAGGGCCAGGGGAGACCCAGTACTTC	CATSDRTGPGETQYF
TRBJ1-1	TRBV7-2	-	few	TGTGCCAGCAGCTTAGTCCTTTTGCAGGGCACTGAAGCTTTCTTT	CASSLVLLQGTEAFF
TRBJ1-1	TRBV4-1	-	few	TGCGCCAGCAGCCAAGATGAATGGAGTGAAGCTTTCTTT	CASSQDEWSEAFF
TRBJ1-2	TRBV3-1	-	-	TGTGCCAGCAGCCAAGCGGACGGCGGAAACTATGGCTACACCTTC	CASSQADGGNYGYTF
TRBJ2-1	TRBV10-3	-	many	TGTGCCATCAGTGAGGGACAATACAATGAGCAGTTCTTC	CAISEGQYNEQFF
TRBJ2-3	TRBV27	-	-	TGTGCCAGCAGTACCTGGGGCGGCACAGATACGCAGTATTTT	CASSTWGGTDTQYF
TRBJ1-2	TRBV20-1	-	few	TGCAGTGCTAGAGATCTTGGCACTAACTATGGCTACACCTTC	CSARDLGTNYGYTF
TRBJ2-7	TRBV20-1	TRBD1	-	TGCAGTGCTCCGGGACAGCTAAATTACGAGCAGTACTTC	CSAPGQLNYEQYF
TRBJ2-3	TRBV7-2	-	-	TGTGCCAGCAGCCCAACGCGGCTTTCTAGCACAGATACGCAGTATTTT	CASSPTRLSSTDTQYF
TRBJ2-3	TRBV28	TRBD1	-	TGTGCCACCCAGGAGAGGGGGCTCGGCACAGATACGCAGTATTTT	CATQERGLGTDTQYF